These 30 T cell receptor beta chains were sequenced from one sample in a study of T-cell memory formation after mild COVID-19. Via MiXCR, TCRdb re-called the 5' RACE reads, giving one row per CDR3 protein. Of 210,000 or so distinct CDR3 sequences in the sample, 10% to 13% were seen once. Sample: PBMCs or a T cell subset sorted from them (not recorded which). These TCRs come from a man aged 18 to 35 who had mild COVID-19 (a few samples of this study predate the infection). Cell type and time point are not known.

The V call is TRBV11-2, the J call TRBJ2-1, with 12 bases lining up with TRBD1. There are 15 residues in the CDR3. Germline V lookup: CDR1 SGHAT, CDR2 FQNNGV. The V gene end was trimmed by 5 bases and the J gene end by 6 bases; junction bases not matched to a gene: 5. This chain's CDR3 is CASSPGQGASNEQFF. The CDR3 coding sequence is TGTGCCAGCAGCCCGGGACAGGGGGCAAGCAATGAGCAGTTCTTC.

This chain joins TRBV10-3 and TRBJ2-3, with 7 positions matching TRBD1. CDR3 size: 15 residues. Germline V lookup: CDR1 ENHRY, CDR2 SYGVKD. V lost 6 bases, J lost 4 bases, and 10 bases stayed unmatched. The CDR3 protein is CAISVDRARADTQYF. CDR3 DNA: TGTGCCATCAGCGTAGACAGGGCGCGTGCAGATACGCAGTATTTT.

This clonotype has a count of ten or more. The chain employs TRBV11-2 and TRBJ2-5; TRBD1 is a possible D gene (6 bases). The V gene's germline CDR1 is SGHAT and CDR2 FQNNGV. The CDR3 is 13 residues long. Trimming pared 5 bases from V and 2 bases from J, leaving 9 bases between. The CDR3 sequence: CASSRQVQETQYF. CDR3 DNA: TGTGCCAGCAGCCGACAGGTTCAAGAGACCCAGTACTTC.

This clonotype was detected a few times. The rearrangement joins TRBV7-2 to TRBJ2-5; TRBD1 matches at 7 bases. J gave up 3 bases and V 5 bases, and 3 bases lay outside the gene matches. The CDR3 extends over 13 amino acids. The germline gives CDR1 SGHTA, CDR2 FQGNSA. The CDR3 DNA reads TGTGCCAGCAGCACAGGGGTCGAAGAGACCCAGTACTTC. This codes for CASSTGVEETQYF.

The chain carries TRBV23-1 and TRBJ2-7; D might be TRBD1 (5 bases). TRBV23-1 is placed among ORFs of uncertain function. This CDR3 has 16 residues. V lost 0 bases to trimming and J lost 0 bases, with 12 bases between them. The CDR3 protein is CASSQSGIDSSYEQYV. CDR3 nucleotides: TGCGCCAGCAGTCAATCGGGGATAGACAGCTCCTACGAGCAGTACGTC.

The chain couples TRBV7-2 to TRBJ2-3; the match to TRBD2 covers 10 bases. The CDR3 has 18 amino acids. V lost 3 bases and J lost 5; bases outside the gene matches: 14. Germline lookup yields CDR1 SGHTA and CDR2 FQGNSA. In DNA, the CDR3 is TGTGCCAGCAGCTTGGTAGCGGGGGGTTCCCAGCAGCAAGATACGCAGTATTTT. Amino acids: CASSLVAGGSQQQDTQYF. The full variable domain, completed using reference TRBV7-2 and TRBJ2-3, is GAGVSQSPSNKVTEKGKDVELRCDPISGHTALYWYRQSLGQGLEFLIYFQGNSAPDKSGLPSDRFSAERTGGSVSTLTIQRTQQEDSAVYLCASSLVAGGSQQQDTQYFGPGTRLTVL.

This clonotype was found many times. This chain connects TRBV10-2 to TRBJ2-7; 10 bases are shared with TRBD2. Germline CDR1 WSHSY, CDR2 SAAADI. Trimming cost V 6 bases and J 2 bases; bases outside gene matches: 1. This CDR3 spans 13 amino acids. The CDR3: CASRTSGAYEQYF. CDR3 in DNA: TGCGCCAGCAGAACTAGCGGGGCCTACGAGCAGTACTTC.

This chain uses TRBV7-2 with TRBJ1-1; 7 nucleotides match TRBD1. This CDR3 contains 13 residues. CDR1 and CDR2 (germline): SGHTA, FQGNSA. J gave up 9 bases and V 5 bases, and 9 bases lay outside the gene matches. In DNA form, the CDR3 reads TGTGCCAGCAGCCTAGTTGACAGGGCTAAAGCTTTCTTT. The encoded protein is CASSLVDRAKAFF.

This clonotype was seen a handful of times. V and J are TRBV4-1 and TRBJ2-3; no clear D gene. Between the trimmed V and J ends, which lost 2 bases and 6 bases, there was a span of 9 bases. Germline V CDR1 and CDR2: MGHRA, YSYEKL. This CDR3 comprises 13 residues. The DNA for the CDR3 is TGCGCCAGCAGCCAATCTGGTTGGGATACGCAGTATTTT. Encoded protein: CASSQSGWDTQYF.

This rearrangement joins TRBV5-4 to TRBJ2-1, with 10 bases lining up with TRBD2. The V gene end was trimmed by 5 bases and the J gene end by 1 base; junction bases not matched to a gene: 6. The V gene's germline CDR1 is SGHNT and CDR2 YYREEE (reference sequence). This CDR3 is built from 16 residues. The CDR3 region has the DNA TGTGCCAGCAGTTACACTAGCGGGGCTTCCTACAATGAGCAGTTCTTC. Translated: CASSYTSGASYNEQFF.

The CDR3, as DNA: TGTGCCAGCAGTTCGGGACAGGGTCTTGGCTACACCTTC. Translation: CASSSGQGLGYTF. The chain is built from TRBV28 and TRBJ1-2, with 9 positions matching TRBD1. The CDR3 covers 13 residues. Looked up from germline, CDR1 is MDHEN and CDR2 is SYDVKM. V shed 4 bases and J 7 bases; nucleotides not matched to a gene: 4.

This clonotype was seen at least ten times. J is TRBJ1-4 and V is TRBV25-1; D uncertain. Germline CDR1 reads MGHDK; CDR2 reads SYGVNS. V lost 4 bases and J lost 5, with 14 bases in between. The CDR3 covers 15 residues. In DNA, the CDR3 is TGTGCCAGCAGTGGGTTTGGGGATCGGAATGAAAAACTGTTTTTT. Amino acid sequence: CASSGFGDRNEKLFF.

This clonotype was observed a few times. The V call is TRBV7-9, the J call TRBJ2-7; tentative D call: TRBD1 (5 bases). Germline V CDR1 and CDR2: SEHNR, FQNEAQ (reference sequence). This CDR3 has 11 residues. As DNA, the CDR3 is TGTGCCAGCAGCTTAGTGGAGACAGTCGCAGTC. Residues: CASSLVETVAV.

This clonotype was seen a few times. V and J are TRBV12-3 or TRBV12-4 and TRBJ2-3; perhaps TRBD2 as D (7 bases). The CDR3 covers 13 residues. Trimming shortened V by 9 bases and J by 5 bases, and 15 bases separated the two germline ends. CDR3 residues: CASLGGPVDTQYF. In DNA, the CDR3 is TGTGCCAGTTTGGGGGGGCCTGTAGATACGCAGTATTTT.

The genes are TRBV5-1 and TRBJ2-3; TRBD2 agrees at 12 bases. The CDR3 is 16 residues long. V gave up 1 base and J gave up 5 bases; unmatched junction bases: 5. CDR1 and CDR2 from the germline V gene are SGHRS and YFSETQ. Here the CDR3 DNA reads TGCGCCAGCAGCTTGTGGGGACTAGCGGGTGAAGATACGCAGTATTTT. This encodes CASSLWGLAGEDTQYF.

This clonotype was observed a handful of times. The chain combines TRBV30 with TRBJ1-2; D is uncertain. The CDR3 extends over 12 amino acids. The germline CDR1 and CDR2 sequences are GTSNPN and SVGIG (reference sequence). V shed 0 bases and J shed 2 bases, with 4 bases lying between them. CDR3 sequence reads: CAWSVQNYGYTF. CDR3 nucleotide sequence: TGTGCCTGGAGTGTACAGAACTATGGCTACACCTTC.

This chain connects TRBV9 to TRBJ1-5; a possible D gene is TRBD1 (5 bases). The ends were cut back, 0 bases at V and 1 base at J, with 8 bases in the middle. Germline CDR1 and CDR2: SGDLS and YYNGEE. This CDR3 is built from 15 residues. Here the CDR3 reads CASSVGPGSNQPQHF. For the CDR3, the DNA is TGTGCCAGCAGCGTAGGGCCAGGGAGCAATCAGCCCCAGCATTTT.

The chain recombines TRBV20-1 with TRBJ2-4; D is perhaps TRBD2 (6 bases). The CDR3 has 13 amino acids. V lost 6 bases and J lost 8, with 17 bases in between. The V gene's germline CDR1 is DFQATT and CDR2 SNEGSKA (reference sequence). CDR3 DNA sequence: TGCAGTGCCCCCGTGGTGGAGGGATACATTCAGTACTTC. Translated, it gives CSAPVVEGYIQYF.

This clonotype was seen only a few times. V and J are TRBV15 and TRBJ1-5; maybe TRBD1 (5 bases). Germline CDR1 reads LNHNV; CDR2 reads YYDKDF (reference sequence). V gave up 5 bases and J gave up 6 bases, with 11 bases separating them. The CDR3 has 13 residues. CDR3 sequence: CATSGQGTQPQHF. CDR3 DNA: TGTGCCACCAGCGGCCAGGGAACTCAGCCCCAGCATTTT.

V usage is TRBV6-5 and J usage is TRBJ1-2, with D possibly TRBD1 on 6 matching bases. V lost 5 bases and J lost 4, with 17 bases in between. Per the germline V gene, CDR1 is MNHEY and CDR2 is SVGAGI. The CDR3 runs 15 residues. CDR3 in DNA: TGTGCCAGCAGTCCCCGGGACACCCTCGGCTATGGCTACACCTTC. Protein sequence: CASSPRDTLGYGYTF.

In its sample, this clonotype was seen a few times. CDR3 bases: TGTGCCAGCACCACCTGGGCGGTTAACACCGGGGAGCTGTTTTTT. This gives the protein CASTTWAVNTGELFF. The J gene is TRBJ2-2, the V gene TRBV7-9; D not certain. Trimming left V 7 bases short and J 2 bases short, with 14 bases between. Germline CDR1 SEHNR, CDR2 FQNEAQ (reference sequence). This CDR3 region has 15 residues. The full variable domain, completed using reference TRBV7-9 and TRBJ2-2, is DTGVSQNPRHKITKRGQNVTFRCDPISEHNRLYWYRQTLGQGPEFLTYFQNEAQLEKSRLLSDRFSAERPKGSFSTLEIQRTEQGDSAMYLCASTTWAVNTGELFFGEGSRLTVL.

This clonotype was observed a few times. This chain uses TRBV5-4 with TRBJ2-3; the D is unclear. V gave up 1 base and J gave up 2 bases, with 11 bases separating them. This CDR3 has 15 amino acids. Germline CDR1 reads SGHNT; CDR2 reads YYREEE (reference sequence). The CDR3 spells CASSLTPRTTDTQYF. CDR3 nucleotides: TGTGCCAGCAGCTTGACGCCGAGAACCACAGATACGCAGTATTTT.

This clonotype was detected many times. The chain employs TRBV7-2 and TRBJ2-6; no firm D call. This CDR3 comprises 14 residues. Germline CDR1 and CDR2: SGHTA and FQGNSA. V was clipped by 0 bases and J by 2 bases, with 2 bases between them. CDR3 bases: TGTGCCAGCAGCTTAGCGACTGGGGCCAACGTCCTGACTTTC. Encoded protein: CASSLATGANVLTF.

The gene calls are TRBV20-1 and TRBJ2-7; D perhaps matches TRBD1 (6 bases). Deletions cut 5 bases from V and 3 bases from J, with 14 bases between. Germline CDR1 DFQATT, CDR2 SNEGSKA (reference sequence). The CDR3 has 13 amino acids. For the CDR3, the DNA is TGCAGTGCTGCCAGGGGTTTGGGCTACGAGCAGTACTTC. Amino acids: CSAARGLGYEQYF.

The V call is TRBV30, the J call TRBJ2-7; 7 nucleotides line up with TRBD1. In germline, CDR1 is GTSNPN, CDR2 SVGIG (reference sequence). The V segment lost 2 bases and the J segment 6 bases; nucleotides outside the gene matches: 7. CDR3 size: 13 residues. CDR3 DNA: TGTGCCTGGAGTTCCGCGACAGGGACCGAGCAGTACTTC. Translated, it gives CAWSSATGTEQYF.

This clonotype showed up many times. The rearrangement links TRBV27 to TRBJ2-3; D may be TRBD1 (6 bases). From germline, CDR1 is MNHEY and CDR2 SMNVEV (reference sequence). This CDR3 comprises 14 residues. V lost 6 bases, J lost 4 bases, and 14 bases lay in between. The CDR3 coding sequence is TGTGCCAGCAGCATTGGGGGCGGCGCAGATACGCAGTATTTT. This translates into CASSIGGGADTQYF.

The V and J genes are TRBV7-7 and TRBJ1-3; no clear D gene. The CDR3 contains 13 residues. Trimming removed 2 bases from V and 11 bases from J, with 13 bases in between. The germline V gene has CDR1 SSHAT and CDR2 FNYEAQ (reference sequence). The CDR3 coding sequence is TGTGCCAGCAGCTTACTCTCAAGTAGCGCCATATATTTT. Protein product: CASSLLSSSAIYF. Based on the CDR3 plus reference TRBV7-7 and TRBJ1-3, the full variable domain is GAGVSQSPRYKVTKRGQDVTLRCDPISSHATLYWYQQALGQGPEFLTYFNYEAQPDKSGLPSDRFSAERPEGSISTLTIQRTEQRDSAMYRCASSLLSSSAIYFGEGSWLTVV.

The chain employs TRBV5-6 and TRBJ2-7; TRBD1 matches 9 bases. The J segment lost 3 bases and the V segment lost 3 bases, leaving 1 base of the junction unmatched. The germline gives CDR1 SGHDT, CDR2 YYEEEE. The CDR3 runs to 13 residues. This CDR3 reads CASSWDRDYEQYV. The CDR3 coding sequence is TGTGCCAGCAGCTGGGACAGGGACTACGAGCAGTACGTC.

This clonotype appeared a few times. The chain couples TRBV5-1 to TRBJ2-5; the D is unclear. Germline V gene data show CDR1 as SGHRS and CDR2 as YFSETQ. The CDR3 is 14 amino acids. V was trimmed by 1 base and J by 2 bases, leaving 9 bases between them. In DNA, the CDR3 is TGCGCCAGCAGCTTGTTTACAGATCAAGAGACCCAGTACTTC. Translated, it gives CASSLFTDQETQYF.

This clonotype was seen only a few times. This sequence joins TRBV5-1 and TRBJ2-7; 8 bases align to TRBD2. Germline V CDR1 and CDR2: SGHRS, YFSETQ. This CDR3 has 13 amino acids. After removal of 2 bases from V and 5 bases from J, the junction contained 3 bases not matched to a gene. The CDR3 reads CASSFGGANEQYF. Here the CDR3 DNA reads TGCGCCAGCAGCTTCGGGGGGGCCAACGAGCAGTACTTC.